Below, 25 T cell receptor beta chains from the same sample are listed, as sequenced in a study of blood T cell repertoires in COVID-19 (dated by TCRdb to about 2020). Library preparation was by the immunoSEQ multiplex PCR assay. This is the immuneACCESS table as TCRdb keeps it, with only in-frame sequences that have V and J called. A part of the clones is gone; compared with another copy, unresolved V genes explain less than half, and the rest is unexplained. The sample includes more than 200,000 clones, with around 80% observed a single time. The ten largest account for 27% of the sample. Sequenced input: peripheral blood. These receptors all stem from a man aged 40-55 years with acute or convalescent COVID-19.

CDR3 coding DNA: TGTGCCATCAGTGAGGCAGGATACGAGCAGTACTTC. Translated, it gives CAISEAGYEQYF. The rearrangement links TRBV10-3 to TRBJ2-7; D is unclear. The CDR3 runs to 12 residues. In germline, CDR1 is ENHRY, CDR2 SYGVKD. The V end was cut by 2 bases, the J end by 4 bases, with 6 bases between.

This clone was recorded only once. The chain combines TRBV5-6 with TRBJ2-7, with 9 bases that match TRBD2. Germline lookup yields CDR1 SGHDT and CDR2 YYEEEE. Trimming took 2 bases from V and 3 from J; bases not matched to a gene: 3. CDR3 size: 14 residues. The CDR3 DNA is TGTGCCAGCAGCTTTAGCGGGAGAGGCTACGAGCAGTACTTC. Its protein product is CASSFSGRGYEQYF.

J is TRBJ1-2 and V is TRBV14; maybe TRBD1 (6 bases). Per germline, CDR1 SGHDN and CDR2 FVKESK. The CDR3 length is 15 residues. V was cut by 4 bases and J by 4 bases, with 16 bases left in between. This CDR3 is CASSPDWGTPYGYTF. CDR3 sequence (DNA): TGTGCCAGCAGCCCCGACTGGGGGACACCCTATGGCTACACCTTC.

V gene TRBV5-1 combines with J gene TRBJ2-6; tentative D call: TRBD2 (6 bases). The CDR3 is made up of 22 amino acids. The V gene's germline CDR1 is SGHRS and CDR2 YFSETQ. V was cut by 3 bases and J by 2 bases, with 30 bases left in between. The CDR3 DNA follows: TGCGCCAGCAGCTATTGGGAGGCTTGGGACTCCCTTAGACCTGCTGGGGCCAACGTCCTGACTTTC. This gives the protein CASSYWEAWDSLRPAGANVLTF.

This chain joins TRBV18 and TRBJ2-2; tentative D call: TRBD2 (6 bases). Germline CDR1 reads KGHSH; CDR2 reads LQKENI. V shed 5 bases and J shed 3 bases, with 13 bases lying between them. The CDR3 sequence is 15 residues long. In DNA, the CDR3 is TGTGCCAGCTCATCCCGACGGAGGGACACCGGGGAGCTGTTTTTT. This gives the protein CASSSRRRDTGELFF.

The rearrangement links TRBV4-1 to TRBJ2-7; 8 bases are a match to TRBD1. Germline assignment: CDR1 MGHRA and CDR2 YSYEKL. Unmatched junction bases numbered 10, after V lost 4 bases and J lost 2 bases. The CDR3 is 16 amino acids. The CDR3 sequence: CASSPSPGGEAYEQYF. CDR3 coding DNA: TGCGCCAGCAGCCCATCCCCAGGGGGCGAGGCCTACGAGCAGTACTTC.

The chain uses TRBV29-1 and TRBJ2-7; D not resolved. The germline CDR1 and CDR2 sequences are SQVTM and ANQGSEA. The CDR3 contains 13 residues. Between the trimmed V and J ends, which lost 4 bases and 2 bases, there was a span of 12 bases. This chain's CDR3 is CSVGWSQPYEQYF. The CDR3 region has the DNA TGCAGCGTTGGATGGTCACAGCCCTACGAGCAGTACTTC.

The chain couples TRBV11-2 to TRBJ2-7; 8 nucleotides agree with TRBD1. CDR1 is SGHAT, CDR2 FQNNGV, per germline. The V segment lost 4 bases and the J segment 2 bases; nucleotides outside the gene matches: 7. This CDR3 spans 15 amino acids. The CDR3 region is CASSSTTGEAYEQYF. CDR3 DNA: TGTGCCAGCAGCTCAACGACAGGGGAAGCCTACGAGCAGTACTTC.

The chain joins TRBV5-1 to TRBJ1-1; D is unclear. Between the trimmed V and J ends, which lost 2 bases and 1 base, there was a span of 9 bases. The germline CDR1 and CDR2 sequences are SGHRS and YFSETQ. CDR3 size: 14 residues. This chain's CDR3 is CASSFVEGNTEAFF. The CDR3 DNA sequence: TGCGCCAGCAGCTTTGTGGAGGGGAACACTGAAGCTTTCTTT.

The V gene is TRBV21-1, the J gene TRBJ1-1; TRBD1 reflects the table's D call only, with no check against the DNA. TRBV21-1 is shown as a pseudogene. This CDR3 has 17 amino acids. The CDR3 DNA reads as TGTGCCAGCAGCAAAGAGGTACAGGGGGCGGCGAACACTGAAGCTTTCTTT. Translating it yields CASSKEVQGAANTEAFF.

This clone was seen a few times. For the CDR3, the DNA is TGTGCCAGCAGCTCACAGGGACGGAACACTGAAGCTTTCTTT. Its protein is CASSSQGRNTEAFF. The genes are TRBV11-3 and TRBJ1-1; TRBD1 is a possible D gene (6 bases). In germline, CDR1 is SGHNT, CDR2 YENEEA. With 4 bases removed from V and 1 base from J, the gap between germline ends came to 10 bases. The CDR3 extends over 14 amino acids.

The gene calls are TRBV7-2 and TRBJ1-6; D gene uncertain. The ends were cut back, 3 bases at V and 5 bases at J, with 8 bases in the middle. Germline V gene sequence: CDR1 SGHTA, CDR2 FQGNSA. The CDR3 contains 14 residues. CDR3 residues: CASSFIADNSPLHF. CDR3 bases: TGTGCCAGCAGCTTCATTGCGGATAATTCACCCCTCCACTTT.

The gene calls are TRBV7-2 and TRBJ2-1, with D perhaps matching TRBD1 (6 bases). The germline CDR1 and CDR2 sequences are SGHTA and FQGNSA. V lost 11 bases to trimming and J lost 6 bases, with 17 bases between them. This CDR3 region has 13 residues. The CDR3 here is CAGGTGWGNEQFF. CDR3 nucleotides: TGTGCCGGGGGAACAGGGTGGGGCAATGAGCAGTTCTTC.

The CDR3 DNA is TGCGCCAGCAGCTTGGAGTTGGGGAGGGAGCAGTACTTC. Encoded protein: CASSLELGREQYF. This rearrangement joins TRBV5-1 to TRBJ2-7; TRBD2 might be the D (6 bases). Deletions cut 0 bases from V and 7 bases from J, with 11 bases between. Germline values: CDR1 SGHRS, CDR2 YFSETQ. This CDR3 spans 13 amino acids.

The chain links TRBV19 to TRBJ1-4, with a weak D call TRBD1 (5 bases). The V gene's germline CDR1 is LNHDA and CDR2 SQIVND (reference sequence). The CDR3 consists of 14 residues. Trimming shortened V by 3 bases and J by 2 bases, and 7 bases separated the two germline ends. CDR3 region: CASSMGPTNEKLFF. Here the CDR3 DNA reads TGTGCCAGTAGTATGGGGCCGACTAATGAAAAACTGTTTTTT.

The CDR3 here is CASSLDSNTEAFF. The CDR3 coding sequence is TGTGCCAGCAGCCTGGACAGCAACACTGAAGCTTTCTTT. V usage is TRBV3-1 (or the pseudogene TRBV3-2) and J usage is TRBJ1-1; D possibly corresponds to TRBD1 (6 bases). Germline V gives CDR1 LGHDT, CDR2 YNNKEL (reference sequence). The CDR3 runs 13 residues. V was trimmed by 4 bases and J by 2 bases, leaving 8 bases between them.

The chain recombines TRBV5-6 with TRBJ2-7; D ambiguous. The CDR3 totals 14 residues. The germline V and J ends were trimmed by 4 bases and 0 bases, with 11 bases remaining between them. Germline V gene lookup returns CDR1 SGHDT and CDR2 YYEEEE. The CDR3 protein is CASSASGISYEQYF. The CDR3 bases are TGTGCCAGCAGCGCCTCGGGTATCTCCTACGAGCAGTACTTC.

The chain recombines TRBV15 with TRBJ1-6; the D is unclear. Trimming took off 0 bases at V and 8 bases at J, with 20 bases between the two ends. The CDR3 consists of 18 residues. CDR1 LNHNV and CDR2 YYDKDF come from the germline V gene (reference sequence). The chain's CDR3 is CATSREFNGVGVDSPLHF. Here the CDR3 DNA reads TGTGCCACCAGCAGAGAGTTCAACGGGGTCGGCGTCGATTCACCCCTCCACTTT.

The chain carries TRBV6-5 and TRBJ2-2; 7 positions agree with TRBD1. The trim removed 5 bases at V and 4 bases at J, leaving 7 bases unmatched. Germline V gene data show CDR1 as MNHEY and CDR2 as SVGAGI. The CDR3 is made up of 15 amino acids. The chain's CDR3 is CASSPRQGGTGELFF. CDR3 coding DNA: TGTGCCAGCAGTCCCAGACAGGGTGGCACCGGGGAGCTGTTTTTT.

The rearrangement uses TRBV14 and TRBJ1-5; tentative D call: TRBD1 (5 bases). Germline V gene data show CDR1 as SGHDN and CDR2 as FVKESK. The CDR3 has 14 residues. With 11 bases removed from V and 5 bases from J, the gap between germline ends came to 19 bases. Here the CDR3 DNA reads TGTGCCCCGGGAGCGCGACAGCATTATCAGCCCCAGCATTTT. Encoded protein: CAPGARQHYQPQHF.

The genes are TRBV6-2 or TRBV6-3 and TRBJ2-1, with D possibly being TRBD2 (6 bases). The CDR3 consists of 13 residues. Trimming stripped 0 bases from V and 10 bases from J, with 10 bases between. Germline CDR1 and CDR2: MNHEY and SVGEGT. This CDR3 reads CASSYSDYQEQFF. The CDR3 DNA follows: TGTGCCAGCAGTTACTCGGACTACCAAGAGCAGTTCTTC.

The V call is TRBV6-5, the J call TRBJ1-4, with D perhaps matching TRBD1 (6 bases). The CDR3 has 13 residues. Germline lookup yields CDR1 MNHEY and CDR2 SVGAGI. The V end was cut by 4 bases, the J end by 13 bases, with 16 bases between. CDR3 amino acids: CASSSQGRGGLFF. As DNA, the CDR3 is TGTGCCAGCAGTTCCCAGGGGAGGGGGGGACTGTTTTTT.

This CDR3 reads CASSQNIGTEAFF. DNA of the CDR3: TGTGCCAGCAGCCAAAATATCGGCACTGAAGCTTTCTTT. The chain combines TRBV3-1 (or the pseudogene TRBV3-2) with TRBJ1-1; D unclear. Germline V gene data show CDR1 as LGHDT and CDR2 as YNNKEL (reference sequence). This CDR3 is 13 amino acids long. Trimming left V 2 bases short and J 4 bases short, with 8 bases between.

This clone has only one observation. The chain joins TRBV5-4 to TRBJ2-2, with 7 bases matching TRBD1. Germline V lookup: CDR1 SGHNT, CDR2 YYREEE (reference sequence). The CDR3 consists of 13 residues. V was clipped by 6 bases and J by 7 bases; unmatched bases: 6. The CDR3 region is CASTGGIDGELFF. The CDR3 DNA is TGTGCCAGCACAGGGGGAATTGACGGGGAGCTGTTTTTT.

The chain links TRBV11-2 to TRBJ2-7; 13 nucleotides match TRBD2. V lost 4 bases and J lost 9; bases outside the gene matches: 12. The CDR3 length is 16 residues. The V gene's germline CDR1 is SGHAT and CDR2 FQNNGV. CDR3 bases: TGTGCCAGCAGCTCGAACGGACTAGCGGGAGTAACCCCGCAGTACTTC. Translating it yields CASSSNGLAGVTPQYF.